This TCR beta chain was profiled in a study of cytomegalovirus exposure and HLA in healthy donors. The PCR used 60 Vbeta and 13 Jbeta primers. Some clones are missing from TCRdb's copy, which holds only in-frame ones; the method was immunoSEQ multiplex PCR. The sample lists about 150,000 clones, 80% occurring once. Note on this clone: Sequence at one end of the junction differs from germline and may be a read error.

The sequenced material came from PBMCs. This receptor was identified in a young man in good health and CMV-seropositive.

The DNA for the CDR3 is TGTGCCAGCAGCTTCGACAGGGGAACTAACAATGGCTACACCTTC. Protein product: CASSFDRGTNNGYTF. The V and J genes are TRBV7-9 and TRBJ1-2, with 8 bases aligning to TRBD1. Germline V gene data show CDR1 as SEHNR and CDR2 as FQNEAQ (reference sequence). The CDR3 consists of 15 residues.